The rows below give T cell receptor beta chains drawn from one sample of a study of cytotoxic CD8 clonotypes in ibrutinib-treated CLL. This table comes from immunoSEQ multiplex PCR, and its TCRdb copy is limited to in-frame clones, with some not included. The repertoire holds 50,000 to 60,000 clones, with approximately 87% as singletons. The source was PBMCs, collected after 24 months of ibrutinib treatment. The source of these receptors is a human donor with chronic lymphocytic leukemia. The conserved cysteine and the conserved F or W are not part of the CDR3 here. Each record gives: CDR3 protein, V gene, J gene.

cdr3_aa: ASSLALRVRGSPLH
v_call: TRBV7-2
j_call: TRBJ1-6

cdr3_aa: ASSLTGRETDTQY
v_call: TRBV27
j_call: TRBJ2-3

cdr3_aa: ASSVTSGNNEQF
v_call: TRBV2
j_call: TRBJ2-1

cdr3_aa: AWRGRGLETQY
v_call: TRBV30
j_call: TRBJ2-5

cdr3_aa: ASSPEGFTDTQY
v_call: TRBV27
j_call: TRBJ2-3

cdr3_aa: SAMNPNQPQH
v_call: TRBV29-1
j_call: TRBJ1-5

cdr3_aa: ASSVVSSGANVLT
v_call: TRBV9
j_call: TRBJ2-6

cdr3_aa: ASSATGTGFEQY
v_call: TRBV11-3
j_call: TRBJ2-7

cdr3_aa: ASSDGGSSYNEQF
v_call: TRBV6-6
j_call: TRBJ2-1

cdr3_aa: ASSFGTSRFYEQF
v_call: TRBV5-4
j_call: TRBJ2-1

cdr3_aa: ASSRDRARSAF
v_call: TRBV7-2
j_call: TRBJ1-1

cdr3_aa: ASSYGQNYGYT
v_call: TRBV6-5
j_call: TRBJ1-2

cdr3_aa: ASRGRRMNTEAF
v_call: TRBV28
j_call: TRBJ1-1